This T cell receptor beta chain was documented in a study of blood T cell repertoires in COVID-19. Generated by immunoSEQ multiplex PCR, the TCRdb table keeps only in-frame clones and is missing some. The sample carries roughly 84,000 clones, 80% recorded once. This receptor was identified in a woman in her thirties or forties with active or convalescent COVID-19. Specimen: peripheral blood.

In DNA form, the CDR3 reads TGTGCCAGCAGCCCAGGGGGCGAGGTAGAGACCCAGTACTTC. Protein product: CASSPGGEVETQYF. The chain uses TRBV6-5 and TRBJ2-5; 8 nucleotides line up with TRBD1. The CDR3 spans 14 residues. The V gene's germline CDR1 is MNHEY and CDR2 SVGAGI. J lost 4 bases, V lost 6 bases, and 7 bases had no gene match.